The rows below give T cell receptor beta chains drawn from one sample of a study of shared clonotypes between healthy human individuals. Measured with immunoSEQ multiplex PCR; TCRdb has only the in-frame clones, and not every one. The data show about 680,000 clones, just over 90% seen once. Sequenced: naive CD8+ T cells sorted from blood. The receptors come from a young man in good health. Each CDR3 is given with its conserved first and last residue. The order of the fields is J gene, D gene, clone size, V gene, CDR3 protein, CDR3 DNA. A D gene is named only where the DNA matches it firmly. The size field is filled for only some rows; it gives once, few, many or a size class.

>TRBJ2-1|.|.|TRBV5-1
CASSLASGFAYNEQFF
TGCGCCAGCAGCTTGGCCTCAGGATTTGCCTACAATGAGCAGTTCTTC
>TRBJ1-6|.|.|TRBV5-6
CASSLLPETSPLHF
TGTGCCAGCAGCCTATTGCCGGAGACGTCACCCCTCCACTTT
>TRBJ2-5|.|.|TRBV28
CASSFWGGQYF
TGTGCCAGCAGTTTTTGGGGTGGGCAGTACTTC
>TRBJ1-1|.|.|TRBV10-1
CASSEPGTEAFF
TGCGCCAGCAGTGAGCCGGGAACTGAAGCTTTCTTT
>TRBJ2-1|TRBD2|.|TRBV7-9
CASSLSGTSTYNEQFF
TGTGCCAGCAGCTTATCCGGGACTAGCACCTACAATGAGCAGTTCTTC
>TRBJ2-4|TRBD1|.|TRBV6-6
CASSYGTEKNIQYF
TGTGCCAGCAGTTACGGGACAGAAAAAAACATTCAGTACTTC
>TRBJ2-4|TRBD1|.|TRBV11-2
CASSYSGTGGNIQYF
TGTGCCAGCAGCTACTCCGGGACAGGGGGGAACATTCAGTACTTC
>TRBJ1-2|.|.|TRBV6-5
CASSSRGDDGYTF
TGTGCCAGCAGTTCGAGGGGAGACGATGGCTACACCTTC
>TRBJ2-1|.|.|TRBV25-1
CASSEYTSTPRTDEQFF
TGTGCCAGCAGTGAATACACTAGCACCCCACGCACGGATGAGCAGTTCTTC
>TRBJ2-7|TRBD1|.|TRBV6-1
CASSVVQGDEQYF
TGTGCCAGCAGCGTCGTACAGGGGGACGAGCAGTACTTC
>TRBJ1-1|TRBD1|.|TRBV18
CASSQKAGGTEAFF
TGTGCCAGCTCGCAAAAGGCAGGGGGCACTGAAGCTTTCTTT
>TRBJ2-3|.|once|TRBV21-1
CATQVSTDTQYF
TGTGCCACCCAGGTCTCCACAGATACGCAGTATTTT
>TRBJ2-7|.|once|TRBV30
CAWSVGPAIGYEQYF
TGTGCCTGGAGTGTAGGCCCGGCTATTGGCTACGAGCAGTACTTC
>TRBJ2-1|.|.|TRBV2
CASSEGGWRDTYNEQFF
TGTGCCAGCAGTGAAGGGGGGTGGCGGGATACTTACAATGAGCAGTTCTTC
>TRBJ2-7|TRBD1|.|TRBV5-6
CASSPGQVSRYWYF
TGTGCCAGCAGCCCGGGACAGGTGAGCCGTTATTGGTACTTC
>TRBJ2-7|TRBD2|.|TRBV7-9
CASSFFGLAELSYEQYF
TGTGCCAGCAGCTTCTTCGGACTAGCGGAACTGTCCTACGAGCAGTACTTC
>TRBJ2-3|TRBD2|.|TRBV4-1
CASSPGEGADTQYF
TGCGCCAGCAGCCCCGGGGAGGGAGCAGATACGCAGTATTTT
>TRBJ2-1|TRBD2|.|TRBV5-1
CASASSGSKNEQFF
TGCGCCAGCGCGTCTAGCGGGAGTAAGAATGAGCAGTTCTTC
>TRBJ2-1|.|.|TRBV19
CATRGASYNEQFF
TGTGCCACCCGTGGCGCCTCCTACAATGAGCAGTTCTTC
>TRBJ2-7|TRBD1|.|TRBV28
CASSFRTTGAPWGYEQYF
TGTGCCAGCAGTTTTAGGACCACAGGGGCACCTTGGGGCTACGAGCAGTACTTC
>TRBJ2-7|.|.|TRBV2
CASSSDSGPYEQYF
TGTGCCAGCAGTTCCGACTCGGGGCCGTACGAGCAGTACTTC
>TRBJ2-3|.|.|TRBV9
CASSTSPILSTDTQYF
TGTGCCAGCAGCACCTCCCCTATCCTAAGCACAGATACGCAGTATTTT
>TRBJ2-3|TRBD2|.|TRBV19
CASTGAGLAGDTQYF
TGTGCCAGTACAGGGGCTGGACTAGCGGGAGATACGCAGTATTTT
>TRBJ2-3|.|.|TRBV29-1
CSVTGITDTQYF
TGCAGCGTTACAGGCATCACAGATACGCAGTATTTT
>TRBJ2-2|TRBD2|.|TRBV7-3
CASGYQPGLVETGELFF
TGTGCCAGCGGCTACCAACCGGGACTAGTAGAGACCGGGGAGCTGTTTTTT
>TRBJ2-1|TRBD1|.|TRBV4-3
CASSQGPGGYNEQFF
TGCGCCAGCAGCCAAGGGCCAGGGGGTTACAATGAGCAGTTCTTC
>TRBJ2-5|.|.|TRBV9
CASSVALYQETQYF
TGTGCCAGCAGCGTAGCTCTGTACCAAGAGACCCAGTACTTC
>TRBJ2-1|.|.|TRBV28
CASSLDSIRNNEQFF
TGTGCCAGCAGTCTCGACAGCATAAGAAACAATGAGCAGTTCTTC
>TRBJ1-1|TRBD1|.|TRBV5-5
CASRRDRGLNTEAFF
TGTGCCAGCAGGCGGGACAGGGGGCTGAACACTGAAGCTTTCTTT
>TRBJ1-1|TRBD1|.|TRBV5-1
CASSWTGGWGTEAFF
TGCGCCAGCAGCTGGACAGGGGGCTGGGGCACTGAAGCTTTCTTT
>TRBJ2-3|.|.|TRBV27
CASSLSGFSTTDTQYF
TGTGCCAGCAGTTTATCCGGATTTTCTACGACAGATACGCAGTATTTT
>TRBJ2-1|.|few|TRBV4-3
CASSQDGWGQNNEQFF
TGCGCCAGCAGCCAAGATGGCTGGGGGCAAAACAATGAGCAGTTCTTC
>TRBJ2-7|TRBD2|.|TRBV7-6
CASSFGGGEQYF
TGTGCCAGCAGCTTTGGGGGGGGCGAGCAGTACTTC
>TRBJ2-3|TRBD2|.|TRBV10-2
CASSEAGGSTDTQYF
TGCGCCAGCAGTGAAGCGGGAGGGAGCACAGATACGCAGTATTTT
>TRBJ2-1|.|.|TRBV6-5
CASSYSSSYNEQFF
TGTGCCAGCAGTTACTCGAGCTCCTACAATGAGCAGTTCTTC
>TRBJ2-1|.|.|TRBV5-1
CASSLGLGRVPYNEQFF
TGCGCCAGCAGCTTGGGGCTGGGCCGGGTACCCTACAATGAGCAGTTCTTC
>TRBJ1-2|.|.|TRBV7-9
CASSLDGGNYGYTF
TGTGCCAGCAGCTTAGACGGCGGTAACTATGGCTACACCTTC
>TRBJ2-3|TRBD2|once|TRBV2
CASRGGLAGEDTQYF
TGTGCCAGCAGGGGAGGACTAGCGGGGGAAGATACGCAGTATTTT
>TRBJ2-1|.|.|TRBV5-8
CASSLYSYNEQFF
TGTGCCAGCAGCTTGTACAGTTACAATGAGCAGTTCTTC
>TRBJ2-5|TRBD2|once|TRBV9
CASSVGTSGNRETQYF
TGTGCCAGCAGCGTTGGGACTAGCGGGAATAGGGAGACCCAGTACTTC
>TRBJ2-7|TRBD2|.|TRBV4-2
CASSVQLADSSYEQYF
TGTGCCAGCAGCGTTCAACTAGCGGACAGCTCCTACGAGCAGTACTTC
>TRBJ1-2|TRBD1|.|TRBV6-5
CASSGLGGAGGYTF
TGTGCCAGCAGCGGACTAGGGGGCGCCGGTGGCTACACCTTC
>TRBJ2-1|TRBD2|.|TRBV19
CASSGLAGEEQFF
TGTGCCAGTAGTGGACTAGCGGGAGAAGAGCAGTTCTTC
>TRBJ2-5|TRBD2|.|TRBV5-1
CASSSLAGAGQETQYF
TGCGCCAGCAGCTCACTAGCGGGAGCTGGGCAAGAGACCCAGTACTTC
>TRBJ2-2|.|.|TRBV7-9
CASSRFGLTETGELFF
TGTGCCAGCAGCCGTTTCGGTCTTACGGAGACCGGGGAGCTGTTTTTT
>TRBJ2-7|TRBD2|.|TRBV5-6
CASSLGTSGSEQYF
TGTGCCAGCAGCCTGGGGACTAGCGGGAGCGAGCAGTACTTC
>TRBJ2-2|.|.|TRBV6-5
CASSPRDKLPGELFF
TGTGCCAGCAGTCCCCGGGACAAACTGCCCGGGGAGCTGTTTTTT
>TRBJ2-1|.|.|TRBV4-1
CASSQVGNEQFF
TGCGCCAGCAGCCAAGTCGGCAATGAGCAGTTCTTC
>TRBJ2-7|.|.|TRBV9
CASSALSYEQYF
TGTGCCAGCAGCGCCCTCTCCTACGAGCAGTACTTC
>TRBJ2-5|.|few|TRBV25-1
CASSVSGQPQGETQYF
TGTGCCAGCAGTGTTTCTGGACAGCCTCAGGGGGAGACCCAGTACTTC
>TRBJ2-6|.|.|TRBV25-1
CASSDRDLSGANVLTF
TGTGCCAGCAGTGACCGGGACCTCTCTGGGGCCAACGTCCTGACTTTC
>TRBJ2-7|.|.|TRBV13
CASSKTGTWLEEQYF
TGTGCCAGCAGCAAAACCGGGACTTGGCTAGAGGAGCAGTACTTC